Each of the 18 T cell receptor beta chains below was sequenced from the same sample in a study of T cell repertoires in cytomegalovirus infection. For these receptors, no antigen is known. TCRdb reprocessed the reads via MiXCR and lists one record per CDR3 protein. There are 800,000 to 950,000 distinct CDR3 sequences in the sample; less than 35% occur only once, and under 15% lies in the top ten. This material consisted of cultured CD8+ T cells from PBMCs, taken from culture after CMV antigen stimulation. These receptors were obtained from a human donor in good health (CMV status not recorded). Some clones in this sample may be carry-over from other donors' samples.

This clonotype appeared many times. The chain uses TRBV12-3 or TRBV12-4 and TRBJ1-1; a possible D gene is TRBD1 (6 bases). The CDR3 covers 15 residues. Trimming took 6 bases from V and 5 from J, leaving 19 bases between them. In nucleotides, the CDR3 is TGTGCCAGCAGCGGCCTACAGGGAATCGGGACTGAAGCTTTCTTT. Protein product: CASSGLQGIGTEAFF.

The chain is built from TRBV4-1 and TRBJ2-1, with 12 positions matching TRBD2. The CDR3 consists of 18 residues. CDR1 is MGHRA and CDR2 is YSYEKL in the germline V gene. V was clipped by 0 bases and J by 3 bases; unmatched bases: 6. The CDR3 DNA sequence: TGCGCCAGCAGCCAAGAACTAGCGGGGGGCCTAGACTACAATGAGCAGTTCTTC. Translated: CASSQELAGGLDYNEQFF.

The J gene is TRBJ2-7, the V gene TRBV4-3; either TRBD1 or TRBD2 may supply D (6 bases each). CDR1 and CDR2 from the germline V gene are LGHNA and YSLEER. The CDR3 sequence is 15 residues long. Trimming left V 4 bases short and J 6 bases short, with 19 bases between. This CDR3 reads CASSPFGRGRREQYV. The CDR3 DNA reads TGCGCCAGCAGCCCCTTTGGCCGGGGGCGCCGCGAGCAGTACGTC.

This clonotype was found a few times. This chain uses TRBV6-5 with TRBJ1-2; D is undetermined. Germline loops: CDR1 MNHEY, CDR2 SVGAGI. The V and J ends lost 0 bases and 3 bases respectively, with 14 bases between them. This CDR3 comprises 16 residues. CDR3 in DNA: TGTGCCAGCAGTTACTCGAATTTAGGCACGGACTATGGCTACACCTTC. Translating gives CASSYSNLGTDYGYTF.

This clonotype was observed a handful of times. The chain recombines TRBV19 with TRBJ1-1; no clear D. Looked up from germline, CDR1 is LNHDA and CDR2 is SQIVND (reference sequence). Trimming took 6 bases from V and 3 from J, leaving 14 bases between them. The CDR3 sequence is 14 residues long. In DNA, the CDR3 is TGTGCCAGTAGCCCGGGAAGTCGGTACACTGAAGCTTTCTTT. Its translation: CASSPGSRYTEAFF.

This clonotype was counted a few times. The J gene is TRBJ2-1, the V gene TRBV4-1; D remains ambiguous. Germline V gene data show CDR1 as MGHRA and CDR2 as YSYEKL. The CDR3 length is 13 residues. Trimming removed 1 base at V and 8 bases at J, with 9 bases between. In DNA form, the CDR3 reads TGCGCCAGCAGCCAAGTGTTAACCTATGAGCAGTTCTTC. The encoded protein is CASSQVLTYEQFF.

There are many counts of this clonotype. This chain connects TRBV7-8 to TRBJ1-1, with D possibly TRBD1 on 5 matching bases. Germline assignment: CDR1 SGHVS and CDR2 FQNEAQ. Trimming stripped 0 bases from V and 7 bases from J, with 15 bases between. The CDR3 extends over 15 amino acids. CDR3 sequence: CASSLASWGNGEAFF. DNA of the CDR3: TGTGCCAGCAGCTTAGCGAGCTGGGGGAACGGTGAAGCTTTCTTT. Looking up the rest from reference TRBV7-8 and TRBJ1-1 gives the full variable domain: GAGVSQSPRYKVAKRGQDVALRCDPISGHVSLFWYQQALGQGPEFLTYFQNEAQLDKSGLPSDRFFAERPEGSVSTLKIQRTQQEDSAVYLCASSLASWGNGEAFFGQGTRLTVV.

This clonotype showed up many times. The V gene is TRBV7-8, the J gene TRBJ2-5; D is possibly TRBD2 (5 bases). The CDR3 length is 14 residues. Deletions cut 0 bases from V and 4 bases from J, with 9 bases between. CDR1 SGHVS and CDR2 FQNEAQ come from the germline V gene. The CDR3 nucleotides read TGTGCCAGCAGCTTAGCGTGGGGAGCAGAGACCCAGTACTTC. Residues: CASSLAWGAETQYF.

The chain links TRBV19 to TRBJ2-4; no clear D. The V gene's germline CDR1 is LNHDA and CDR2 SQIVND (reference sequence). Trimming took off 3 bases at V and 4 bases at J, with 7 bases between the two ends. The CDR3 runs to 13 residues. This CDR3 reads CASSIWAKNIQYF. The DNA of the CDR3 is TGTGCCAGTAGTATTTGGGCTAAAAACATTCAGTACTTC. Complete variable domain (other parts from reference TRBV19 and TRBJ2-4): DGGITQSPKYLFRKEGQNVTLSCEQNLNHDAMYWYRQDPGQGLRLIYYSQIVNDFQKGDIAEGYSVSREKKESFPLTVTSAQKNPTAFYLCASSIWAKNIQYFGAGTRLSVL.

The V call is TRBV18, the J call TRBJ2-3; D remains ambiguous. The CDR3 consists of 13 residues. V was pared by 4 bases and J by 5 bases, with 10 bases between. The germline CDR1 and CDR2 sequences are KGHSH and LQKENI. CDR3 loop: CASSRSLEDTQYF. DNA of the CDR3: TGTGCCAGCTCACGAAGCTTGGAAGATACGCAGTATTTT.

The rearrangement joins TRBV7-9 to TRBJ2-7; perhaps D is TRBD1 or TRBD2 (5 bases each). The CDR3 runs to 14 residues. The V and J ends lost 3 bases and 5 bases respectively, with 14 bases between them. CDR1 and CDR2 from the germline V gene are SEHNR and FQNEAQ (reference sequence). In nucleotides, the CDR3 is TGTGCCAGCAGCTTCCAGGGAGCTATCCACGAGCAGTACTTC. This gives the protein CASSFQGAIHEQYF.

The sample holds many counts of this clonotype. The genes are TRBV28 and TRBJ1-1, with no clear D. V was shortened by 5 bases and J by 4 bases, with 14 bases between the two germline ends. Germline values: CDR1 MDHEN, CDR2 SYDVKM. There are 14 residues in the CDR3. CDR3 nucleotide sequence: TGTGCCAGCAGTGCTCACGGGTTCGGCACTGAAGCTTTCTTT. Its translation is CASSAHGFGTEAFF. The whole variable domain, filled in from reference TRBV28 and TRBJ1-1, reads DVKVTQSSRYLVKRTGEKVFLECVQDMDHENMFWYRQDPGLGLRLIYFSYDVKMKEKGDIPEGYSVSREKKERFSLILESASTNQTSMYLCASSAHGFGTEAFFGQGTRLTVV.

The chain employs TRBV6-4 and TRBJ2-1; TRBD2 agrees at 10 bases. Trimming took 3 bases from V and 10 from J; bases not matched to a gene: 12. The CDR3 sequence is 16 residues long. Germline CDR1 MRHNA, CDR2 SNTAGT. The CDR3 loop reads CASSEGSGGFRGEQFF. CDR3 in DNA: TGTGCCAGCAGTGAGGGTAGCGGGGGGTTCCGTGGGGAGCAGTTCTTC.

Remarks on this clonotype: This CDR3 fails to terminate in the conserved phenylalanine or tryptophan, so it likely reflects a read error. The chain links TRBV6-5 to TRBJ1-4; maybe TRBD1 (5 bases). Per the germline V gene, CDR1 is MNHEY and CDR2 is SVGAGI. The germline V and J ends were trimmed by 6 bases and 3 bases, with 17 bases remaining between them. This CDR3 spans 16 amino acids. The chain's CDR3 is CASSYGPGTANEKLFL. The CDR3 DNA reads as TGTGCCAGCAGCTACGGACCGGGGACGGCTAATGAAAAACTGTTTTTA.

The chain joins TRBV6-4 to TRBJ2-5; 7 bases fit TRBD2. Germline V gene lookup returns CDR1 MRHNA and CDR2 SNTAGT. The J segment lost 4 bases and the V segment lost 4 bases, leaving 12 bases of the junction unmatched. The CDR3 has 16 residues. For the CDR3, the DNA is TGTGCCAGCAGTGCCCCCTTAAATGGCGGGGGAGAGACCCAGTACTTC. Translating it yields CASSAPLNGGGETQYF.

In this sample, this clonotype turned up a few times. The rearrangement uses TRBV20-1 and TRBJ1-2; a weak D match, TRBD1 (6 bases). V lost 6 bases and J lost 5, with 16 bases in between. This CDR3 has 13 residues. Looked up from germline, CDR1 is DFQATT and CDR2 is SNEGSKA (reference sequence). The DNA for the CDR3 is TGCAGTGCCATAAACAGGGTAGAGTATGGCTACACCTTC. Translated: CSAINRVEYGYTF.

The rearrangement uses TRBV6-2 or TRBV6-3 and TRBJ1-5, with D hard to call. V was cut by 6 bases and J by 0 bases, with 15 bases left in between. Germline V lookup: CDR1 MNHEY, CDR2 SVGEGT. CDR3 size: 16 residues. The CDR3 coding sequence is TGTGCCAGCAGACCCCCAACATTAAATAGCAATCAGCCCCAGCATTTT. As protein: CASRPPTLNSNQPQHF.

This clonotype was detected a few times. The chain couples TRBV7-9 to TRBJ2-7; 8 bases match TRBD2. CDR1 and CDR2 (germline): SEHNR, FQNEAQ (reference sequence). Trimming at V came to 3 bases and at J to 2 bases, leaving 9 bases not matched to a gene. The CDR3 extends over 16 amino acids. CDR3 region: CASSFPGGARPYEQYF. CDR3 coding DNA: TGTGCCAGCAGCTTCCCGGGGGGGGCCCGCCCCTACGAGCAGTACTTC. The whole variable domain, remainder taken from reference TRBV7-9 and TRBJ2-7, is DTGVSQNPRHKITKRGQNVTFRCDPISEHNRLYWYRQTLGQGPEFLTYFQNEAQLEKSRLLSDRFSAERPKGSFSTLEIQRTEQGDSAMYLCASSFPGGARPYEQYFGPGTRLTVT.